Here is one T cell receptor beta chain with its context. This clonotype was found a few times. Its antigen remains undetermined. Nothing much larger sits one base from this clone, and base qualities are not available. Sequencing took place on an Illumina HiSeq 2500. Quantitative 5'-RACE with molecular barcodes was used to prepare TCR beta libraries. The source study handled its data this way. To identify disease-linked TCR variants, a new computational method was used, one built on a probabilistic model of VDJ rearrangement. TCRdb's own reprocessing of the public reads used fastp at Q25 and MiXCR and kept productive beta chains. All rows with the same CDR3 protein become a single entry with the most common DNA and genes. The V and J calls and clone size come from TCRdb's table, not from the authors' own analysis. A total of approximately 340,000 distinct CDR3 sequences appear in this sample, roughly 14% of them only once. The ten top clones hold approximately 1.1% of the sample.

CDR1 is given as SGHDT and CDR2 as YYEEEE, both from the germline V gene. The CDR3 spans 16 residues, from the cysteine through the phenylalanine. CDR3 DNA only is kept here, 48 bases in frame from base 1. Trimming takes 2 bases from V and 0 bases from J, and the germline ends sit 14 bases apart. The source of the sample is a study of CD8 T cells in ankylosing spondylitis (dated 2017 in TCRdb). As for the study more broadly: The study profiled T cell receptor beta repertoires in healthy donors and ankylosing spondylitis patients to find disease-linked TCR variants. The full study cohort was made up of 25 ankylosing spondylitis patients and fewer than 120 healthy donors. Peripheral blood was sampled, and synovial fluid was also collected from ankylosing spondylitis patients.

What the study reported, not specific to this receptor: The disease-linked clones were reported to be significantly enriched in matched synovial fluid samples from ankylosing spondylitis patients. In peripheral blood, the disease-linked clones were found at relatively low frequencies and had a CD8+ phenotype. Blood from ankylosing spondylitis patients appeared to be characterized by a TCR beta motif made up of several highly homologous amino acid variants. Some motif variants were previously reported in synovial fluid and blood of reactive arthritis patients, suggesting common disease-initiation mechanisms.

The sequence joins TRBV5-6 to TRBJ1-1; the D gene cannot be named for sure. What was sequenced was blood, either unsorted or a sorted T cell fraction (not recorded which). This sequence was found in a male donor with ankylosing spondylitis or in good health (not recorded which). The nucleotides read TGTGCCAGCAGCTTTTCTTACGGTTACATGAACACTGAAGCTTTCTTT. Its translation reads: CASSFSYGYMNTEAFF.